This TCR beta chain appears in the sequencing data of a study of CD8 T cells in ankylosing spondylitis. Findings and caveats of the study: Seemingly distinctive of ankylosing spondylitis blood was a TCR beta motif formed by eight highly homologous variants. Those disease-linked clones were CD8+; they were also relatively rare in peripheral blood. Enrichment of disease-linked clones was reportedly significant in matched ankylosing spondylitis synovial fluid. Existing reports had already noted some motif variants in reactive arthritis synovial fluid and blood.

5'-RACE, quantitative and with molecular barcodes, yielded the TCR beta libraries. Each CDR3 protein gets one entry after TCRdb re-called the 5' RACE reads with MiXCR. This sample has about 440,000 distinct CDR3 sequences; approximately 17% occur once, and the top ten carry approximately 1%. V lost 3 bases and J lost 6; bases outside the gene matches: 0. CDR3 length: 13 amino acids. CDR1 KGHSH and CDR2 LQKENI come from the germline V gene. This clonotype was detected ten times or more. Antigen specificity is unknown. The sample taken for sequencing was blood, either unsorted or a sorted T cell fraction (not recorded which). The rearrangement joins TRBV18 to TRBJ1-2, with TRBD1 matching 11 bases. The TCR originated in a male donor with ankylosing spondylitis. The CDR3 sequence: CASSPGQGDGYTF. The CDR3 nucleotides read TGTGCCAGCTCACCGGGACAGGGGGATGGCTACACCTTC.